The clone carrying this TCR beta chain occurred once. The data belong to a study of blood T cell repertoires in COVID-19. Study as a whole: Nucleic acid was either cDNA or gDNA, and it came from T cells, B-cell-depleted T cells, or PBMCs.

Assay used: immunoSEQ multiplex PCR; TCRdb lists only in-frame clones, some missing. Of some 120,000 clones in the sample, over 75% were seen once. The receptor's source is a woman older than 75 with acute or convalescent COVID-19. Sequenced material: peripheral blood.

In DNA, the CDR3 is TGTGCCAGTAGTAAGGAGACAGGCTATGGCTACACCTTC. As protein: CASSKETGYGYTF. This chain joins TRBV19 and TRBJ1-2, with a weak D call TRBD1 (6 bases). Trimming took 4 bases from V and 4 from J, leaving 10 bases between them. The length of the CDR3 is 13 residues. Germline V lookup: CDR1 LNHDA, CDR2 SQIVND (reference sequence).